The entry below gives a single T cell receptor beta chain sequence along with its context. Antigen specificity is unknown. The data are from a study of T cells in localized non-small cell lung cancer. Findings and caveats of the study: Adjacent lung was found to contain a median approximately 60 of the top 100 tumor clones. Adjacent uninvolved lung had the highest clonality, suggesting focused antigen responses. Greater blood T cell density accompanied longer overall survival.

The method was immunoSEQ multiplex PCR; TCRdb's version includes in-frame clones alone and lacks a portion of them. This table has about 70,000 clones, roughly nine tenths appearing once. The junction had 6 bases not matched to a gene; V was cut back by 6 bases and J by 5 bases. The CDR3 runs to 14 residues. Germline CDR1 MNHEY, CDR2 SVGAGI. This clonotype was sampled from an older male donor with stage III squamous cell lung carcinoma. The genes are TRBV6-5 and TRBJ1-5; TRBD1 matches at 8 bases. The material sequenced was peripheral blood, taken before any cancer treatment. CDR3 bases: TGTGCCAGCAGGACGACAGGGGCCGATCAGCCCCAGCATTTT. It is translated as CASRTTGADQPQHF.